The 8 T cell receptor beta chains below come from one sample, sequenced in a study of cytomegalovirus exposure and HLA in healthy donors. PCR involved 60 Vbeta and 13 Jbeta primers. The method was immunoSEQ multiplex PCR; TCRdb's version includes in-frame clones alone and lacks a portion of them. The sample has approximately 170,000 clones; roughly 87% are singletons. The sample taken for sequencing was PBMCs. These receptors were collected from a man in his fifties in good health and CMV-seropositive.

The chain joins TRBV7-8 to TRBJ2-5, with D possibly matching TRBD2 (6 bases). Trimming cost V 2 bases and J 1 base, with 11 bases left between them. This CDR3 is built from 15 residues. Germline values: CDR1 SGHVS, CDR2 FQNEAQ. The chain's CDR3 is CASSLFLGGQETQYF. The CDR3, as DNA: TGTGCCAGCAGCTTATTTCTGGGGGGCCAAGAGACCCAGTACTTC.

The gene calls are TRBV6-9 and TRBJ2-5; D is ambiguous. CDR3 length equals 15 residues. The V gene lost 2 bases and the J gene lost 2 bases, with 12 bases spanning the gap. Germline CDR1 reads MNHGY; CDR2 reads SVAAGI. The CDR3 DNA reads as TGTGCCAGCAGTTATACTCAACGATTGCAAGAGACCCAGTACTTC. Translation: CASSYTQRLQETQYF.

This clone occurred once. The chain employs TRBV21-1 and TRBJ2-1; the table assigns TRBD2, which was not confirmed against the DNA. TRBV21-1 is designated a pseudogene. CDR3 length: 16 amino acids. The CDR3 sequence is CASNNRRTSSYNEQFF. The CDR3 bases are TGTGCCAGCAACAACAGGAGGACTAGCTCCTACAATGAGCAGTTCTTC.

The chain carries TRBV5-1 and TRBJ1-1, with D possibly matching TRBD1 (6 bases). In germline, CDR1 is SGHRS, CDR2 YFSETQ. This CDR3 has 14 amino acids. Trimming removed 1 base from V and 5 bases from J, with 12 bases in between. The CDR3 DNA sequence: TGCGCCAGCAGCTTGATGCCAGGGGATACTGAAGCTTTCTTT. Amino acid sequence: CASSLMPGDTEAFF.

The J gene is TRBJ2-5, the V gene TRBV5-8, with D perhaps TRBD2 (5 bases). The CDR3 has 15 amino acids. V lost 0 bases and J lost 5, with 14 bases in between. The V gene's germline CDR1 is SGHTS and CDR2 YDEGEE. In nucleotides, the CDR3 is TGTGCCAGCAGCTTGGCCCGGATCTCGGGGGAGACCCAGTACTTC. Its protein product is CASSLARISGETQYF.

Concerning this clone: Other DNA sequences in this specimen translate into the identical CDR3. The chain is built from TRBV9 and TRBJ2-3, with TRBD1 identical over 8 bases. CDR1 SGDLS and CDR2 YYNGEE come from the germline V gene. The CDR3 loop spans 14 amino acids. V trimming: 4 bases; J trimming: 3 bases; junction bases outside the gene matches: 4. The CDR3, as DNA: TGTGCCAGCAGCCCGAGACAGGGGACAGATACGCAGTATTTT. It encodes CASSPRQGTDTQYF. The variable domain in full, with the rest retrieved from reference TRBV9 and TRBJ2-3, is DSGVTQTPKHLITATGQRVTLRCSPRSGDLSVYWYQQSLDQGLQFLIQYYNGEERAKGNILERFSAQQFPDLHSELNLSSLELGDSALYFCASSPRQGTDTQYFGPGTRLTVL.

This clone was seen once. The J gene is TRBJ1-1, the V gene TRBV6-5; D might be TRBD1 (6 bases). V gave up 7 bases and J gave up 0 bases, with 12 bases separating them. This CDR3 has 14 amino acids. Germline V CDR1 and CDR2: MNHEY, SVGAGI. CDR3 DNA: TGTGCCAGCATGCGGACAGACATGAACACTGAAGCTTTCTTT. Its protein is CASMRTDMNTEAFF.

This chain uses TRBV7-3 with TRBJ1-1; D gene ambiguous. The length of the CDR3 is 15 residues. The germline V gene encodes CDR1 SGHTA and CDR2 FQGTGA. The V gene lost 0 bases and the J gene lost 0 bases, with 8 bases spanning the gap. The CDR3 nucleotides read TGTGCCAGCAGCTTAACTCCGGGGATGAACACTGAAGCTTTCTTT. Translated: CASSLTPGMNTEAFF.